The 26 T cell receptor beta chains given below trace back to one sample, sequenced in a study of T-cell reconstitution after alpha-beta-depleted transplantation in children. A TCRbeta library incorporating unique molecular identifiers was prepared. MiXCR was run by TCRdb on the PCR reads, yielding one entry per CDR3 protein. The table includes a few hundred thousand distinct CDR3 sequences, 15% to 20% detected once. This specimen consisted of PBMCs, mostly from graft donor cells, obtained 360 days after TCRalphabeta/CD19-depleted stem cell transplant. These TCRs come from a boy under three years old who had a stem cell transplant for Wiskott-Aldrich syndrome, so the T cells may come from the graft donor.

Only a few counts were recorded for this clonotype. The CDR3 is CASSVMTGYEQFF. The CDR3 DNA sequence: TGTGCCAGCAGCGTCATGACCGGGTATGAGCAGTTCTTC. The chain joins TRBV7-2 to TRBJ2-1; unclear D gene. The CDR3 consists of 13 residues. The germline gives CDR1 SGHTA, CDR2 FQGNSA. The V gene lost 5 bases and the J gene lost 8 bases, with 13 bases spanning the gap. Full variable domain (missing parts from reference TRBV7-2 and TRBJ2-1): GAGVSQSPSNKVTEKGKDVELRCDPISGHTALYWYRQSLGQGLEFLIYFQGNSAPDKSGLPSDRFSAERTGGSVSTLTIQRTQQEDSAVYLCASSVMTGYEQFFGPGTRLTVL.

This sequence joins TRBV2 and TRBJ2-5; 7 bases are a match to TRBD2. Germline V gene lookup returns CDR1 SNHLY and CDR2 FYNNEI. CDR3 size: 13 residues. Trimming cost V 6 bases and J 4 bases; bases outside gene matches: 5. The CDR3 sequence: CASRNPGGETQYF. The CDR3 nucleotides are TGTGCCAGCAGGAACCCGGGGGGAGAGACCCAGTACTTC.

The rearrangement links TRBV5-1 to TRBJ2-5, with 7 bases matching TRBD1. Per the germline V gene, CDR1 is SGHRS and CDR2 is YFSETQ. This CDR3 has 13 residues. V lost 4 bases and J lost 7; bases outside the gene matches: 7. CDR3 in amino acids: CASSQASGGTQYF. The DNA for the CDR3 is TGCGCCAGCAGCCAGGCCTCAGGGGGGACCCAGTACTTC.

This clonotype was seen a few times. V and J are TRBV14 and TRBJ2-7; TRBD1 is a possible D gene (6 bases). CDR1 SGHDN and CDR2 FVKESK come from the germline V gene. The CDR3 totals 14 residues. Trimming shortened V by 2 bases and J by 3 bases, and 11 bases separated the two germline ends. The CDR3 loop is CASSQKGGIYEQYF. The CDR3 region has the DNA TGTGCCAGCAGCCAAAAAGGGGGAATCTACGAGCAGTACTTC.

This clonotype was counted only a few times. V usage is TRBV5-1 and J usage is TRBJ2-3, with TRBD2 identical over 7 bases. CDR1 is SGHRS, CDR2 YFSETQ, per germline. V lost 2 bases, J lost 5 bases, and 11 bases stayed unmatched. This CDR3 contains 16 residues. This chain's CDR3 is CASSLLATVAKDTQYF. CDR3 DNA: TGCGCCAGCAGCTTACTAGCGACCGTAGCAAAAGATACGCAGTATTTT.

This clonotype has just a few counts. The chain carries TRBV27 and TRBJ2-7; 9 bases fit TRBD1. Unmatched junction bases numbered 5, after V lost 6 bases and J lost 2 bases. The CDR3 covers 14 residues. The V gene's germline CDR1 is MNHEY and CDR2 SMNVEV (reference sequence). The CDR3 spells CASRTGGQPYEQYF. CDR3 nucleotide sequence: TGTGCCAGCAGAACAGGGGGCCAGCCCTACGAGCAGTACTTC.

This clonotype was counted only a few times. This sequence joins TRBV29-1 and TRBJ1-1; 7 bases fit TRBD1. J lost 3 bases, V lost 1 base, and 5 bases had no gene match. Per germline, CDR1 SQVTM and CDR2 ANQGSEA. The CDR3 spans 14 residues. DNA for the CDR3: TGCAGCGTTGAAGTTAGGGGGCCAGACACTGAAGCTTTCTTT. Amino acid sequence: CSVEVRGPDTEAFF.

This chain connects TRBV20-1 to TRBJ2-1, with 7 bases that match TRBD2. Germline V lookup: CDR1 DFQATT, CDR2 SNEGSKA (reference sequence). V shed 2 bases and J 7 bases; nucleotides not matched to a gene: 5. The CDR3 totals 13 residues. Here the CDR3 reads CSARKWGLNEQFF. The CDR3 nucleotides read TGCAGTGCTAGAAAGTGGGGACTAAATGAGCAGTTCTTC.

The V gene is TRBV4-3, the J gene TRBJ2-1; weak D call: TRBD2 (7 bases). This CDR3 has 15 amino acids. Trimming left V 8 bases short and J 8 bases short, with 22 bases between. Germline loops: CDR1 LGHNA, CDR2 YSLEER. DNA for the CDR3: TGCGCCAGCCGCCGGGGAGGGGGAGGGCCGGATGAGCAGTTCTTC. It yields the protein CASRRGGGGPDEQFF.

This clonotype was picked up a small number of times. Here the CDR3 reads CSARRGPSTDTQYF. The DNA of the CDR3 is TGCAGTGCTAGACGGGGGCCTAGCACAGATACGCAGTATTTT. V usage is TRBV20-1 and J usage is TRBJ2-3; D possibly matches TRBD1 or TRBD2 (6 bases each). Trimming shortened V by 2 bases and J by 0 bases, and 9 bases separated the two germline ends. Germline CDR1 is DFQATT and CDR2 is SNEGSKA (reference sequence). The length of the CDR3 is 14 residues.

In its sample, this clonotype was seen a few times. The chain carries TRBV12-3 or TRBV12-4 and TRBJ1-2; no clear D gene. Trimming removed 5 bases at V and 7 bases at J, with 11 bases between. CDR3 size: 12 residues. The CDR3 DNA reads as TGTGCCAGCAGTCCCGTGCGGCGTGGCTACACCTTC. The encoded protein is CASSPVRRGYTF.

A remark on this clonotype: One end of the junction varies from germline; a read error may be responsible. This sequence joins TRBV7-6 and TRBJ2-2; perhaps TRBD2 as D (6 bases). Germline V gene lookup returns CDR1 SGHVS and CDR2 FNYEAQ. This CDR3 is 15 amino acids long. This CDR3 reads CASSLVGGNTGERFF. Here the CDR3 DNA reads TGTGCCAGCAGCTTAGTGGGCGGGAACACCGGGGAGCGGTTTTTT.

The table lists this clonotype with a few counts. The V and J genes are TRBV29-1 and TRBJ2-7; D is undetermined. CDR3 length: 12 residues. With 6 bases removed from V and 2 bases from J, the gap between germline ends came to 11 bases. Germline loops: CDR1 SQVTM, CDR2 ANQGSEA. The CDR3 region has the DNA TGCAGCGTGATGACACTTACCTACGAGCAGTACTTC. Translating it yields CSVMTLTYEQYF.

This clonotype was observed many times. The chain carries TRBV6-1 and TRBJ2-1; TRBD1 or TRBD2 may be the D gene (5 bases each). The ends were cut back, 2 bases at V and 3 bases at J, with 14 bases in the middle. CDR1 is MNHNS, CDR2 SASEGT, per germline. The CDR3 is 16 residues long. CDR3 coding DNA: TGTGCCAGCAGTGAATTCTCCGGGACGGACTACAATGAGCAGTTCTTC. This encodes CASSEFSGTDYNEQFF.

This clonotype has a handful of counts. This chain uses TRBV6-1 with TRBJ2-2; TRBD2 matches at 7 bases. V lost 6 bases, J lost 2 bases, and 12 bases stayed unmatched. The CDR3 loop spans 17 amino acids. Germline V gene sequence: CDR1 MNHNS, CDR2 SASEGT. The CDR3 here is CASSQWGGGLNTGELFF. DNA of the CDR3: TGTGCCAGCAGCCAATGGGGGGGTGGACTAAACACCGGGGAGCTGTTTTTT.

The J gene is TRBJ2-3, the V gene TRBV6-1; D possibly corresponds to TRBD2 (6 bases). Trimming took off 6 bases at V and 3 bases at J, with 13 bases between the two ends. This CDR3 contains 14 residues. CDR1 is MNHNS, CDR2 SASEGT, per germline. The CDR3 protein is CASSSRRGTDTQYF. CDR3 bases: TGTGCCAGCAGCTCACGGCGGGGAACAGATACGCAGTATTTT.

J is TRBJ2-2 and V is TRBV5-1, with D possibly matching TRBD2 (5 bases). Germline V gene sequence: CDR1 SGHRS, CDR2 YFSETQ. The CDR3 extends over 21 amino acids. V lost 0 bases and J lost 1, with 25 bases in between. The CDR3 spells CASSLGVWNSGRKRNTGELFF. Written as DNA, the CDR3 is TGCGCCAGCAGCTTGGGAGTATGGAACTCGGGAAGGAAAAGGAACACCGGGGAGCTGTTTTTT.

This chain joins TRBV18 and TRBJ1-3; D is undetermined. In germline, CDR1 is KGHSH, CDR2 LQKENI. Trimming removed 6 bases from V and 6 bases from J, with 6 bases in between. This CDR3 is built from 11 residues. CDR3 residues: CASSLQNTIYF. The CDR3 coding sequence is TGTGCCAGCTCGCTCCAAAACACCATATATTTT. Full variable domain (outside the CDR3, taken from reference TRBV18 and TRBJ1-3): NAGVMQNPRHLVRRRGQEARLRCSPMKGHSHVYWYRQLPEEGLKFMVYLQKENIIDESGMPKERFSAEFPKEGPSILRIQQVVRGDSAAYFCASSLQNTIYFGEGSWLTVV.

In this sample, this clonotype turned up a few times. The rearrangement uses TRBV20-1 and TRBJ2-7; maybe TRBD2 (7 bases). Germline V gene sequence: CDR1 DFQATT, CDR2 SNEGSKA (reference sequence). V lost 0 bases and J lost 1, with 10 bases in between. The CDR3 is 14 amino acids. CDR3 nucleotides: TGCAGTGCTAGAGATGGGGGGGCATCCTACGAGCAGTACTTC. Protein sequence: CSARDGGASYEQYF.

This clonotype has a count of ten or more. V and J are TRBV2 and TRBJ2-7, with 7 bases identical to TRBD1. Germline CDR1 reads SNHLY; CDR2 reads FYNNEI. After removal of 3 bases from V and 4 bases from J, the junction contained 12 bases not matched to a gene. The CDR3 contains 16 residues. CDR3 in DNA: TGTGCCAGCAGTGACCCCACGAGACAGGGCGTATACGAGCAGTACTTC. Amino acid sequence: CASSDPTRQGVYEQYF.

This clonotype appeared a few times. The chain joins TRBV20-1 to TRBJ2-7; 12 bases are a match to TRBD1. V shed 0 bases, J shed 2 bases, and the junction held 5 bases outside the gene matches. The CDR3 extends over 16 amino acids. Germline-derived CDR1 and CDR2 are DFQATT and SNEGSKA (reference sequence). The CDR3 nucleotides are TGCAGTGCTAGAGATCCGGGACAGGGGGCCACCTACGAGCAGTACTTC. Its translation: CSARDPGQGATYEQYF.

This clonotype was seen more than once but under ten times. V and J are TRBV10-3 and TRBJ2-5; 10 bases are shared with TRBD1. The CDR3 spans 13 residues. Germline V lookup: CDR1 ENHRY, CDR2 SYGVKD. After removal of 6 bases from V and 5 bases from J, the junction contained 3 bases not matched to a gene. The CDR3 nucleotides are TGTGCCATCAGCCTGACAGGGGGCGAGACCCAGTACTTC. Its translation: CAISLTGGETQYF.

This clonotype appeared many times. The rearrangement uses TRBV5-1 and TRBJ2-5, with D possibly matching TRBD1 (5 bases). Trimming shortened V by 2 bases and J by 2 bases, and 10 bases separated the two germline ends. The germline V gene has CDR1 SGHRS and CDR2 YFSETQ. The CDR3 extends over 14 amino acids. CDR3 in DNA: TGCGCCAGCAGCTTTAGACAGTGGCAAGAGACCCAGTACTTC. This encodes CASSFRQWQETQYF.

Here the CDR3 DNA reads TGTGCCAGCAATCTAGCGGGTTCCTACGAGCAGTACTTC. Protein product: CASNLAGSYEQYF. The chain joins TRBV7-2 to TRBJ2-7; TRBD2 matches at 8 bases. The J segment lost 1 base and the V segment lost 7 bases, leaving 3 bases of the junction unmatched. Germline-derived CDR1 and CDR2 are SGHTA and FQGNSA. This CDR3 has 13 amino acids.

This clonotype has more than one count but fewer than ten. CDR3 protein: CSGGQGSTDTQYF. CDR3 DNA sequence: TGCAGTGGGGGACAGGGGAGCACAGATACGCAGTATTTT. The V and J genes are TRBV20-1 and TRBJ2-3; 10 positions match TRBD1. CDR1 is DFQATT, CDR2 SNEGSKA, per germline (reference sequence). V lost 7 bases to trimming and J lost 0 bases; unmatched junction nucleotides: 1. The CDR3 length is 13 residues.

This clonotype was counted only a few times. The CDR3 sequence is CASSRLTGNYGYTF. CDR3 sequence (DNA): TGTGCCAGCAGCCGCTTGACAGGCAACTATGGCTACACCTTC. The gene calls are TRBV4-2 and TRBJ1-2; D may be TRBD1 (6 bases). This CDR3 region has 14 residues. Deletions cut 4 bases from V and 2 bases from J, with 11 bases between. Germline-derived CDR1 and CDR2 are LGHNA and YNFKEQ.